This is a list of T cell receptor beta chains from one sample in a study of response to subunit inactivated influenza vaccine. TCRdb used MiXCR to reprocess the RT-PCR reads, holding one entry per CDR3 protein. This sample yields around 530,000 distinct CDR3 sequences, of which 15% to 20% are seen a single time; approximately 3% belongs to the top ten. The source was CD4+ T cells sorted from PBMCs, collected 23 months after vaccination. These receptors all stem from a man between 50 and 75 years old who received an inactivated influenza vaccine. CDR3s include the opening cysteine and the closing phenylalanine or tryptophan. Fields, in order: J gene, clone size, V gene, D gene, CDR3 DNA, CDR3 protein. The D gene is left open where the match is weak. The listing skips clone size in some rows; elsewhere it reads once, few, many or a size class.

TRBJ2-6	NA	TRBV5-1	NA	TGCGCCAGCAGCTTACGCACAGGGTATGGGGCCAACGTCCTGACTTTC	CASSLRTGYGANVLTF
TRBJ2-3	few	TRBV7-2	TRBD2	TGTGCCAGCAGCTTGGGGACTAGCGGGCTGGATACGCAGTATTTT	CASSLGTSGLDTQYF
TRBJ1-1	few	TRBV20-1	NA	TGCAGTGCTAGAGATCTGCTCAACACTGAAGCTTTCTTT	CSARDLLNTEAFF
TRBJ2-2	NA	TRBV20-1	TRBD1	TGCAGTGCTAGAACAAACCCGGGGACAGAGAACACCGGGGAGCTGTTTTTT	CSARTNPGTENTGELFF
TRBJ1-5	NA	TRBV30	NA	TGTGCCTGGAGTGCGCGGTACAATCAGCCCCAGCATTTT	CAWSARYNQPQHF
TRBJ2-1	NA	TRBV28	TRBD2	TGTGCCAGCAAACCGGGACTAGCTTACAATGAGCAGTTCTTC	CASKPGLAYNEQFF
TRBJ2-3	NA	TRBV18	NA	TGTGCCAGCTCACCACCGTGGGACGCCGGGGGTGGTACGCAGTATTTT	CASSPPWDAGGGTQYF
TRBJ2-7	many	TRBV7-9	NA	TGTGCCAGCAGCTTAGTCAGATACGAGCAGTACTTC	CASSLVRYEQYF
TRBJ2-5	few	TRBV7-2	TRBD1	TGTGCCAGCAGTAAAGGGACAGGGGGCCGTGAGACCCAGTACTTC	CASSKGTGGRETQYF
TRBJ1-6	NA	TRBV19	NA	TGTGCCAGTAGTATAGCTAGCGGAAGAAATTCACCCCTCCACTTT	CASSIASGRNSPLHF
TRBJ2-7	NA	TRBV20-1	TRBD1	TGCAGTGTGGACAGGGGGGAAGGCACGTACTTC	CSVDRGEGTYF
TRBJ1-1	NA	TRBV12-3/TRBV12-4	NA	TGTGCCAGCAGTCCGGAGACTGAAGCTTTCTTT	CASSPETEAFF
TRBJ2-7	NA	TRBV4-1	NA	TGCGCCAGCAGCCAAGAACGAGCCCTAAGGGCCTACGAGCAGTACTTC	CASSQERALRAYEQYF
TRBJ1-6	many	TRBV7-9	NA	TGTGCCAGCAGCTTGGGTACAGATAATTCACCCCTCCACTTT	CASSLGTDNSPLHF
TRBJ2-7	NA	TRBV14	TRBD2	TGTGCCAGCAGCCAAGAATTCGGGACTAGTCTGTACGAGCAGTACTTC	CASSQEFGTSLYEQYF
TRBJ2-5	NA	TRBV7-9	NA	TGTGCCAGCAGCCCAGCCGGGGGATACGGGTCAGAGACCCAGTACTTC	CASSPAGGYGSETQYF
TRBJ2-3	NA	TRBV12-3/TRBV12-4	NA	TGTGCCAGCAGTTTGGGCCGTACACATGGTACGCAGTATTTT	CASSLGRTHGTQYF
TRBJ2-1	NA	TRBV20-1	NA	TGCAGTGCTAGGGCCTCTTTAGCGGCGAGCTCCTACAATGAGCAGTTCTTC	CSARASLAASSYNEQFF
TRBJ2-1	many	TRBV29-1	NA	TGCAGCGTTGAGAGCGGAGACCGGTTCTTC	CSVESGDRFF
TRBJ1-5	few	TRBV28	TRBD1	TGTGCCAGCAGCCACCAGGGGGATAGGGGGCCCCAGCATTTT	CASSHQGDRGPQHF
TRBJ2-5	NA	TRBV15	TRBD1	TGTGCCACCAGCAGGACAGGGACCGGAGAGACCCAGTACTTC	CATSRTGTGETQYF
TRBJ2-1	few	TRBV12-3/TRBV12-4	TRBD2	TGTGCCAGCAGCCCAGGGACTAGCGGGAGGGCCGTCCTCTTC	CASSPGTSGRAVLF
TRBJ2-6	NA	TRBV5-1	NA	TGCGCCAGCAGCCCCAGCTGGACTTCTGGGGCCAACGTCCTGACTTTC	CASSPSWTSGANVLTF
TRBJ2-3	few	TRBV7-8	NA	TGTGCCTCCCGATGGAGTCAAAATACAGATACGCAGTATTTT	CASRWSQNTDTQYF
TRBJ1-1	many	TRBV20-1	TRBD1	TGCAGTGCTAGTCGACAGGGCCTGAACACTGAAGCTTTCTTT	CSASRQGLNTEAFF
TRBJ1-1	NA	TRBV10-3	NA	TGTGCCATCAGTGAGGGGCAGGGGAGCACTGAAGCTTTCTTT	CAISEGQGSTEAFF
TRBJ2-1	few	TRBV6-1	NA	TGTGCCAGCAGACATGACAGGAGCTCCTACAATGAGCAGTTCTTC	CASRHDRSSYNEQFF
TRBJ2-1	NA	TRBV14	NA	TGTGCCAGCAGCCAGCTGTCCCATCTAAAAAGCCATGAGCAGTTCTTC	CASSQLSHLKSHEQFF
TRBJ2-1	NA	TRBV7-9	NA	TGTGCCAGCAGCCCCGGAGGGGAGAGCAGGTTCTTC	CASSPGGESRFF
TRBJ2-7	NA	TRBV21-1	NA	TGTGCCAGCAGCAAAGGGGGCAACGAGCAGTACTTC	CASSKGGNEQYF
TRBJ2-5	NA	TRBV7-6	NA	TGTGCCAGCAGCTTCGGAGCTTCGGTTCCTCGTCAAGAGACCCAGTACTTC	CASSFGASVPRQETQYF
TRBJ2-2	many	TRBV18	NA	TGTGCCAGCTCCGCGGACAGGAACACCGGGGAGCTGTTTTTT	CASSADRNTGELFF
TRBJ2-5	few	TRBV9	NA	TGTGCCAGCAGCCTTGGGACCGGTAGGACCCAGTACTTC	CASSLGTGRTQYF
TRBJ2-7	NA	TRBV10-3	TRBD2	TGTGCCATCAGTGAGGATAGCGGGAGTACCGAGCAGTACTTC	CAISEDSGSTEQYF
TRBJ1-1	NA	TRBV19	NA	TGTGCCAGTAGCCGTCAACAGGGATTCAACACTGAAGCTTTCTTT	CASSRQQGFNTEAFF
TRBJ1-1	NA	TRBV29-1	NA	TGCAGCGTTGTGGCGCTGAACACTGAAGCTTTCTTT	CSVVALNTEAFF
TRBJ2-3	NA	TRBV29-1	NA	TGCAGCGTTGGTGGGAGTATCACAGATACGCAGTATTTT	CSVGGSITDTQYF
TRBJ2-5	NA	TRBV2	TRBD2	TGTGCCAGCAATCTAGCGGGGGGCCAAGAGACCCAGTACTTC	CASNLAGGQETQYF
TRBJ2-1	few	TRBV11-2	NA	TGTGCCAGCAGCTTAGGACCCTACTCCTACAATGAGCAGTTCTTC	CASSLGPYSYNEQFF
TRBJ1-3	NA	TRBV7-9	NA	TGTGCCAGCTCCGAGGCGCTTGGAAACACCATATATTTT	CASSEALGNTIYF
TRBJ2-1	NA	TRBV7-2	TRBD2	TGTGCCAGCAGCTCATCCGGGACTAGCCCCAGTGAGCAGTTCTTC	CASSSSGTSPSEQFF
TRBJ2-7	few	TRBV2	NA	TGTGCCAGCAGTTCAAGAGGGGGTACCTACGAGCAGTACTTC	CASSSRGGTYEQYF
TRBJ2-1	few	TRBV20-1	NA	TGCAGTGCTAGAGATGTTAGCGGTGGGTACAATGAGCAGTTCTTC	CSARDVSGGYNEQFF
TRBJ1-5	few	TRBV21-1	NA	TGTGCCAGCAGCAAAGACAGTCCCCAGCATTTT	CASSKDSPQHF
TRBJ1-6	many	TRBV10-3	TRBD1	TGTGCCATCAGTCGAGAGGGACAGAAGAATTCACCCCTCCACTTT	CAISREGQKNSPLHF
TRBJ2-6	few	TRBV28	TRBD2	TGTGCCAGCAGTTTTGTTCCAGGTAGCGGGTCTGGGGCCAACGTCCTGACTTTC	CASSFVPGSGSGANVLTF
TRBJ1-2	few	TRBV10-3	TRBD1	TGTGCCATCAGGGGCCCGGGACAGGGCGCGAACTATGGCTACACCTTC	CAIRGPGQGANYGYTF
TRBJ1-4	NA	TRBV13	TRBD1	TGTGCCAGCAGCCCTGGGACAGGCAAATTGTATAATGAAAAACTGTTTTTT	CASSPGTGKLYNEKLFF